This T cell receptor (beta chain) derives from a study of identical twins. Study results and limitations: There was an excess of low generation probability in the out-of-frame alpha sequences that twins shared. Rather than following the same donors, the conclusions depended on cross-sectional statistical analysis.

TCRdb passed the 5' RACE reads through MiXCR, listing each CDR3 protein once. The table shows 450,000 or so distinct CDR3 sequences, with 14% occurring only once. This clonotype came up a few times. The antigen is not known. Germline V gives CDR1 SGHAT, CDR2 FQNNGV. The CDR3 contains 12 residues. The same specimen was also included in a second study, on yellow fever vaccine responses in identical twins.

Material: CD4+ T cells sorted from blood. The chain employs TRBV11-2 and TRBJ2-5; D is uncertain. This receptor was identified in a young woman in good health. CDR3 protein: CASARRQETQYF. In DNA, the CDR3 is TGTGCGAGCGCCCGGCGGCAAGAGACCCAGTACTTC. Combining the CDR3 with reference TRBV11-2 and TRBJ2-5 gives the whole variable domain EAGVAQSPRYKIIEKRQSVAFWCNPISGHATLYWYQQILGQGPKLLIQFQNNGVVDDSQLPKDRFSAERLKGVDSTLKIQPAKLEDSAVYLCASARRQETQYFGPGTRLLVL.